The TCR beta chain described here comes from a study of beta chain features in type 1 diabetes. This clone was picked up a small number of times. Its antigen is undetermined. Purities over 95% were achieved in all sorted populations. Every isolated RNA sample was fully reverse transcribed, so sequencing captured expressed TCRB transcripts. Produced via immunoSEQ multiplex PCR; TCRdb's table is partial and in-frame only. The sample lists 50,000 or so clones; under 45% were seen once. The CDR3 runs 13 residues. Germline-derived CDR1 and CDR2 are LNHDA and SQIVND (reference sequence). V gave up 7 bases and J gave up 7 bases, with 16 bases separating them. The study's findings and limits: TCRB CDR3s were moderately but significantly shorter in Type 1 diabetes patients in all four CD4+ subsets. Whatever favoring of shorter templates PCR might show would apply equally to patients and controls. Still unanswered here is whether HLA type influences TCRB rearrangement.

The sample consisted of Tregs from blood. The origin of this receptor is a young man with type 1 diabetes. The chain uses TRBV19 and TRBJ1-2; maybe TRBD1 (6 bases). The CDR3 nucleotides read TGTGCCAGTACCGGGGCACAGGGTGGTGGCTACACCTTC. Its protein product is CASTGAQGGGYTF.